This passage covers 23 T cell receptor beta chains from one sample sequenced in a study of blood T cell repertoires in COVID-19. Libraries were prepared by immunoSEQ multiplex PCR; TCRdb keeps only in-frame clonotypes and omits some of them. The table has 150,000 or so clones, approximately 83% seen once; the top ten hold nearly 8.5%. The sequencing sample was made of peripheral blood. These receptors originate from a man in his fifties or sixties with acute or convalescent COVID-19.

The chain combines TRBV9 with TRBJ2-1; TRBD1 aligns across 7 bases. Germline CDR1 and CDR2: SGDLS and YYNGEE. J gave up 6 bases and V 4 bases, and 10 bases lay outside the gene matches. The CDR3 spans 15 residues. The CDR3 DNA reads as TGTGCCAGCAGCATGGGACAGACCCGGGGCAATGAGCAGTTCTTC. Translating it yields CASSMGQTRGNEQFF.

The chain's CDR3 is CASSDPSRGSYNEQFF. The CDR3 nucleotides are TGTGCCAGCAGTGATCCTAGCAGGGGGTCCTACAATGAGCAGTTCTTC. The chain has TRBV6-1 and TRBJ2-1; 7 nucleotides line up with TRBD1. Germline assignment: CDR1 MNHNS and CDR2 SASEGT. The CDR3 loop spans 16 amino acids. With 3 bases clipped from V and 1 base from J, the junction kept 6 bases outside the gene matches.

The CDR3 bases are TGTGCCAGCAGTAACTTAAACACCGGGGAGCTGTTTTTT. Translated: CASSNLNTGELFF. The chain is built from TRBV6-5 and TRBJ2-2; D gene uncertain. Germline values: CDR1 MNHEY, CDR2 SVGAGI. The CDR3 is 13 residues long. V was shortened by 5 bases and J by 2 bases, with 6 bases between the two germline ends.

The chain links TRBV7-3 to TRBJ1-3; 7 nucleotides agree with TRBD1. V lost 6 bases, J lost 4 bases, and 24 bases stayed unmatched. The CDR3 loop spans 20 amino acids. In germline, CDR1 is SGHTA, CDR2 FQGTGA. The CDR3 region has the DNA TGTGCCAGCAGTAAGATGACCGGGACAGACTCGTTTGCGGAGGGAAACACCATATATTTT. Translation gives CASSKMTGTDSFAEGNTIYF.

V gene TRBV7-9 combines with J gene TRBJ1-1, with 9 nucleotides matching TRBD1. Per germline, CDR1 SEHNR and CDR2 FQNEAQ (reference sequence). This CDR3 region has 14 residues. V shed 5 bases, J shed 3 bases, and the junction held 4 bases outside the gene matches. The CDR3 loop is CASSPRTGDTEAFF. CDR3 DNA: TGTGCCAGCAGCCCCCGGACAGGGGACACTGAAGCTTTCTTT.

This rearrangement joins TRBV25-1 to TRBJ1-2, with 12 nucleotides matching TRBD1. Per the germline V gene, CDR1 is MGHDK and CDR2 is SYGVNS. The CDR3 has 15 residues. V shed 5 bases, J shed 6 bases, and the junction held 7 bases outside the gene matches. The CDR3 region has the DNA TGTGCCAGCAGTCTAGGGACAGGGGGCTGGAATGGCTACACCTTC. It yields the protein CASSLGTGGWNGYTF.

This rearrangement joins TRBV7-2 to TRBJ2-7; 9 nucleotides align to TRBD2. From germline, CDR1 is SGHTA and CDR2 FQGNSA. The CDR3 consists of 14 residues. With 3 bases clipped from V and 2 bases from J, the junction kept 2 bases outside the gene matches. DNA for the CDR3: TGTGCCAGCAGCTTGACTAGCGGTACCTACGAGCAGTACTTC. Translation: CASSLTSGTYEQYF.

The rearrangement joins TRBV5-1 to TRBJ1-2, with 10 bases lining up with TRBD1. The CDR3 has 14 residues. With 4 bases clipped from V and 7 bases from J, the junction kept 7 bases outside the gene matches. Germline-derived CDR1 and CDR2 are SGHRS and YFSETQ. CDR3 DNA sequence: TGCGCCAGCAGCCCCGGGACAGGGGAAAGTGGCTACACCTTC. This sequence encodes CASSPGTGESGYTF.

The chain has TRBV7-3 and TRBJ1-2, with 8 bases lining up with TRBD1. Germline trimming cut 4 bases from V and 7 bases from J; bases unmatched to any gene: 5. The CDR3 runs 13 residues. CDR1 and CDR2 from the germline V gene are SGHTA and FQGTGA. The CDR3 DNA sequence: TGTGCCAGCAGCTCATCAGGGGGCTCTGGCTACACCTTC. Residues: CASSSSGGSGYTF.

The genes are TRBV30 and TRBJ1-2; no clear D gene. V shed 0 bases and J shed 7 bases, with 6 bases lying between them. The CDR3 sequence is 11 residues long. Germline V lookup: CDR1 GTSNPN, CDR2 SVGIG (reference sequence). Here the CDR3 reads CAWSVPGGYTF. The CDR3 DNA reads as TGTGCCTGGAGTGTACCAGGTGGCTACACCTTC.

The gene calls are TRBV5-1 and TRBJ2-2, with D hard to call. V shed 4 bases and J shed 3 bases, with 13 bases lying between them. Germline assignment: CDR1 SGHRS and CDR2 YFSETQ. The CDR3 covers 15 residues. As DNA, the CDR3 is TGCGCCAGCAGCCCTTGGGCACCCTACACCGGGGAGCTGTTTTTT. Its protein is CASSPWAPYTGELFF.

The chain is built from TRBV27 and TRBJ1-2; 7 bases map to TRBD1. The CDR3 length is 13 residues. Germline loops: CDR1 MNHEY, CDR2 SMNVEV (reference sequence). The ends lost 7 bases at V and 11 bases at J; junction bases unmatched: 13. The CDR3 is CASIFRGPLPYTF. CDR3 DNA: TGTGCCAGCATCTTTAGGGGGCCCCTTCCTTACACCTTC.

The chain joins TRBV6-6 to TRBJ1-2; 9 positions agree with TRBD1. The CDR3 totals 14 residues. The germline gives CDR1 MNHNY, CDR2 SVGAGI (reference sequence). J lost 8 bases, V lost 4 bases, and 8 bases had no gene match. The CDR3 DNA is TGTGCCAGCAGTTCGGAACAGGGGGCTTTCGGCTACACCTTC. The encoded protein is CASSSEQGAFGYTF.

The chain is built from TRBV3-1 (or the pseudogene TRBV3-2) and TRBJ2-7; possible D gene TRBD1, 5 bases. This CDR3 spans 12 amino acids. Trimming removed 3 bases at V and 3 bases at J, with 6 bases between. Germline CDR1 LGHDT, CDR2 YNNKEL (reference sequence). The CDR3 nucleotides are TGTGCCAGCAGCCAGACAGACTACGAGCAGTACTTC. It yields the protein CASSQTDYEQYF.

The V and J genes are TRBV4-1 and TRBJ2-1; 7 nucleotides match TRBD2. This CDR3 is 18 amino acids long. Germline assignment: CDR1 MGHRA and CDR2 YSYEKL. Trimming at V came to 3 bases and at J to 5 bases, leaving 16 bases not matched to a gene. CDR3 DNA: TGCGCCAGCAGCCAGGTTCTTGAGCGGGGACCCGTTAACAATGAGCAGTTCTTC. Residues: CASSQVLERGPVNNEQFF.

The gene calls are TRBV5-1 and TRBJ1-2; the D gene is possibly TRBD1 (5 bases). CDR1 is SGHRS and CDR2 is YFSETQ in the germline V gene. CDR3 length equals 14 residues. Trimming took 3 bases from V and 0 from J, leaving 9 bases between them. This chain's CDR3 is CASSSQAANYGYTF. CDR3 DNA sequence: TGCGCCAGCAGCTCACAGGCAGCTAACTATGGCTACACCTTC.

This clone was detected many times. This sequence joins TRBV27 and TRBJ1-6; D call uncertain. V was trimmed by 3 bases and J by 4 bases, leaving 4 bases between them. The germline gives CDR1 MNHEY, CDR2 SMNVEV (reference sequence). CDR3 length: 13 residues. For the CDR3, the DNA is TGTGCCAGCAGTTTCCGGTATAATTCACCCCTCCACTTT. Amino acids: CASSFRYNSPLHF.

The rearrangement uses TRBV10-2 and TRBJ2-1; D is possibly TRBD2 (6 bases). V dropped 8 bases and J dropped 2 bases, with 13 bases sitting between them. Germline lookup yields CDR1 WSHSY and CDR2 SAAADI. CDR3 length: 14 amino acids. The CDR3 here is CASGISGAYNEQFF. In nucleotides, the CDR3 is TGCGCCAGCGGAATTAGCGGAGCCTACAATGAGCAGTTCTTC.

This chain links TRBV6-6 with TRBJ2-7; TRBD2 matches at 9 bases. Unmatched junction bases numbered 5, after V lost 5 bases and J lost 0 bases. The CDR3 has 15 amino acids. CDR1 is MNHNY, CDR2 SVGAGI, per germline (reference sequence). The CDR3 nucleotides read TGTGCCAGCAGTAAAATTAGCGGGAGCTCCTACGAGCAGTACTTC. Protein product: CASSKISGSSYEQYF.

The chain couples TRBV6-6 to TRBJ2-1, with D unclear. CDR3 length: 11 amino acids. The V end was cut by 7 bases, the J end by 8 bases, with 9 bases between. In germline, CDR1 is MNHNY, CDR2 SVGAGI (reference sequence). This CDR3 is CASTRSDEQFF. CDR3 nucleotides: TGTGCCAGCACCCGTTCCGATGAGCAGTTCTTC.

A word on this clone: Other DNA sequences in this sample translate to the same CDR3. The chain has TRBV28 and TRBJ1-1, with D uncertain. Trimming stripped 6 bases from V and 0 bases from J, with 5 bases between. Germline CDR1 reads MDHEN; CDR2 reads SYDVKM. The CDR3 is 12 amino acids. CDR3 in amino acids: CASRSVNTEAFF. DNA for the CDR3: TGTGCCAGCAGGAGCGTGAACACTGAAGCTTTCTTT.

The genes are TRBV2 and TRBJ2-1; TRBD1 agrees at 8 bases. The length of the CDR3 is 14 residues. V shed 7 bases, J shed 5 bases, and the junction held 7 bases outside the gene matches. The germline CDR1 and CDR2 sequences are SNHLY and FYNNEI. CDR3 amino acids: CASTVRGLDNEQFF. In DNA form, the CDR3 reads TGTGCCAGCACGGTCAGGGGGCTTGACAATGAGCAGTTCTTC.

This clone occurred a few times. This sequence joins TRBV5-1 and TRBJ1-3; tentative D call: TRBD1 (5 bases). The ends were cut back, 4 bases at V and 0 bases at J, with 14 bases in the middle. The CDR3 runs 16 residues. Germline-derived CDR1 and CDR2 are SGHRS and YFSETQ. The CDR3 reads CASSLEGTPSGNTIYF. The CDR3, as DNA: TGCGCCAGCAGCCTGGAAGGGACTCCCTCTGGAAACACCATATATTTT.